One and the same sample provided the 25 T cell receptor beta chains below, sequenced in a study of CD8+ T cells in alopecia areata. Documented treatment: oral pan-JAK inhibitor, 5-10 mg twice daily. Following extraction, RNA underwent reverse transcription to cDNA, which served as the sequencing template. The protocol was immunoSEQ multiplex PCR, while the TCRdb copy is restricted to in-frame clones and leaves out a portion. Of nearly 95,000 clones in the sample, around 70% were seen once. Specimen: CD8+ T cells sorted from blood, collected around week 44, from a patient treated with tofacitinib. The receptors here all came from a human donor with alopecia areata.

The chain has TRBV7-9 and TRBJ1-2; TRBD1 matches 9 bases. The germline V gene has CDR1 SEHNR and CDR2 FQNEAQ (reference sequence). Trimming removed 5 bases from V and 8 bases from J; junction bases left unmatched: 12. The CDR3 is 15 amino acids. This CDR3 is CASSLTSPGQGGYTF. CDR3 in DNA: TGTGCCAGCAGCCTAACCTCCCCGGGACAGGGAGGCTACACCTTC.

The gene calls are TRBV4-3 and TRBJ2-6; no definite D call. The germline gives CDR1 LGHNA, CDR2 YSLEER. The CDR3 runs 16 residues. Trimming cost V 1 base and J 2 bases, with 9 bases left between them. The CDR3 coding sequence is TGCGCCAGCAGCCAAGTTACGGGCACTGGGGCCAACGTCCTGACTTTC. This sequence encodes CASSQVTGTGANVLTF.

The chain recombines TRBV7-2 with TRBJ1-5; maybe TRBD1 (5 bases). Trimming removed 2 bases from V and 6 bases from J, with 11 bases in between. This CDR3 has 14 residues. The V gene's germline CDR1 is SGHTA and CDR2 FQGNSA. CDR3 protein: CASSLPGYGQPQHF. As DNA, the CDR3 is TGTGCCAGCAGCTTACCAGGGTACGGTCAGCCCCAGCATTTT.

The chain is built from TRBV5-6 and TRBJ1-1; D is ambiguous. This CDR3 region has 11 residues. V lost 0 bases to trimming and J lost 8 bases, with 5 bases between them. Per the germline V gene, CDR1 is SGHDT and CDR2 is YYEEEE. CDR3 residues: CASSLDQEAFF. The DNA of the CDR3 is TGTGCCAGCAGCTTGGACCAGGAAGCTTTCTTT.

The chain carries TRBV30 and TRBJ1-1; tentatively, D is TRBD1 (5 bases). Germline-derived CDR1 and CDR2 are GTSNPN and SVGIG (reference sequence). V was clipped by 2 bases and J by 6 bases, with 16 bases between them. This CDR3 contains 14 residues. CDR3 bases: TGTGCCTGGAGTACCGGGACTAAAGGCGCTGAAGCTTTCTTT. Its protein is CAWSTGTKGAEAFF.

V is TRBV7-3 and J is TRBJ1-1; D is uncertain. The V end lost 5 bases, the J end lost 1 base, and 8 bases lay between the germline ends. Germline values: CDR1 SGHTA, CDR2 FQGTGA. CDR3 length: 13 residues. The CDR3 DNA is TGTGCCAGCAGCACGTCTTGGAACACTGAAGCTTTCTTT. It translates to CASSTSWNTEAFF.

The J gene is TRBJ1-1, the V gene TRBV30; unclear D gene. The germline V gene encodes CDR1 GTSNPN and CDR2 SVGIG (reference sequence). V was pared by 4 bases and J by 6 bases, with 9 bases between. The CDR3 consists of 11 residues. CDR3 in DNA: TGTGCCTGGACCTGGGCGGCTGAAGCTTTCTTT. It yields the protein CAWTWAAEAFF.

The J gene is TRBJ1-2, the V gene TRBV29-1; tentative D call: TRBD1 (5 bases). The V and J ends lost 4 bases and 4 bases respectively, with 19 bases between them. This CDR3 spans 15 amino acids. Germline V CDR1 and CDR2: SQVTM, ANQGSEA. In nucleotides, the CDR3 is TGCAGCGTTGTTGGCCGGGACGAAGGACCCTATGGCTACACCTTC. It is translated as CSVVGRDEGPYGYTF.

V usage is TRBV4-1 and J usage is TRBJ2-6, with TRBD1 as a possible D gene (6 bases). CDR1 is MGHRA and CDR2 is YSYEKL in the germline V gene. This CDR3 region has 16 residues. The ends were cut back, 0 bases at V and 2 bases at J, with 8 bases in the middle. The CDR3, as DNA: TGCGCCAGCAGCCAAGACCACAGGGCTGGGGCCAACGTCCTGACTTTC. Protein: CASSQDHRAGANVLTF.

This chain joins TRBV7-9 and TRBJ1-1; D uncertain. Per germline, CDR1 SEHNR and CDR2 FQNEAQ (reference sequence). This CDR3 has 12 amino acids. V was trimmed by 7 bases and J by 3 bases, leaving 9 bases between them. In nucleotides, the CDR3 is TGTGCCAGCACCTTGGCAGACACTGAAGCTTTCTTT. Translation gives CASTLADTEAFF.

The gene calls are TRBV29-1 and TRBJ2-1; D assignment may be TRBD1 or TRBD2 (6 bases each). This CDR3 contains 13 residues. CDR1 is SQVTM and CDR2 is ANQGSEA in the germline V gene. With 5 bases removed from V and 3 bases from J, the gap between germline ends came to 11 bases. The CDR3 spells CSVQGGIYNEQFF. CDR3 nucleotide sequence: TGCAGCGTTCAAGGGGGGATCTACAATGAGCAGTTCTTC.

The rearrangement joins TRBV29-1 to TRBJ1-2; D is uncertain. Germline values: CDR1 SQVTM, CDR2 ANQGSEA. The CDR3 totals 19 residues. The V end lost 6 bases, the J end lost 3 bases, and 32 bases lay between the germline ends. The CDR3 loop reads CSVVPAVSSRRGSDYGYTF. The DNA of the CDR3 is TGCAGCGTCGTACCCGCGGTATCAAGCCGGCGGGGATCGGACTATGGCTACACCTTC.

This chain links TRBV7-9 with TRBJ2-3, with 8 bases fitting TRBD2. Germline V gives CDR1 SEHNR, CDR2 FQNEAQ (reference sequence). Losses at the gene ends were 5 bases for V and 4 bases for J; bases not matched to a gene: 11. CDR3 length equals 16 residues. CDR3 loop: CASSPYPGGPSDTQYF. The CDR3 DNA reads as TGTGCCAGCAGCCCTTACCCGGGGGGGCCTTCAGATACGCAGTATTTT.

The chain uses TRBV12-5 and TRBJ1-4, with D possibly matching TRBD1 (6 bases). Deletions cut 3 bases from V and 10 bases from J, with 12 bases between. The germline gives CDR1 LGHNT, CDR2 FRNRAP. The CDR3 runs to 13 residues. DNA for the CDR3: TGTGCTAGTGGTTTTGGCGGGGGCGGAAAACTGTTTTTT. Translating gives CASGFGGGGKLFF.

V and J are TRBV27 and TRBJ2-7; no definite D call. CDR3 length: 13 amino acids. CDR1 MNHEY and CDR2 SMNVEV come from the germline V gene (reference sequence). Trimming cost V 0 bases and J 7 bases, with 10 bases left between them. The CDR3 DNA reads TGTGCCAGCAGTTTATCAGGGTTCGGGGAGCAGTACTTC. Translated, it gives CASSLSGFGEQYF.

This chain connects TRBV7-9 to TRBJ1-2; unclear D gene. This CDR3 contains 18 residues. Germline-derived CDR1 and CDR2 are SEHNR and FQNEAQ (reference sequence). V lost 5 bases and J lost 3, with 25 bases in between. CDR3 DNA sequence: TGTGCCAGCAGCCTGGACGCGGGCCTTGGACTTGGACACTATGGCTACACCTTC. This encodes CASSLDAGLGLGHYGYTF.

In this sample, this clone turned up once. The chain uses TRBV27 and TRBJ2-3, with D perhaps assigned TRBD1 or TRBD2 (5 bases each). The CDR3 covers 14 residues. Germline V lookup: CDR1 MNHEY, CDR2 SMNVEV (reference sequence). V was trimmed by 5 bases and J by 7 bases, leaving 16 bases between them. The CDR3 DNA reads TGTGCCAGCAGTATCGATGGGGGATCTTATACGCAGTATTTT. Translated, it gives CASSIDGGSYTQYF.

The chain carries TRBV29-1 and TRBJ2-5; D is tentatively TRBD1 or TRBD2 (6 bases each). The CDR3 is 18 amino acids. Trimming removed 3 bases from V and 0 bases from J, with 23 bases in between. Germline V CDR1 and CDR2: SQVTM, ANQGSEA. The CDR3 DNA follows: TGCAGCGTTGATGCAGGGGCGGTCAAGCGGGTAAACCAAGAGACCCAGTACTTC. Amino acid sequence: CSVDAGAVKRVNQETQYF. The entire variable domain, with the rest obtained from reference TRBV29-1 and TRBJ2-5, is as follows: SAVISQKPSRDICQRGTSLTIQCQVDSQVTMMFWYRQQPGQSLTLIATANQGSEATYESGFVIDKFPISRPNLTFSTLTVSNMSPEDSSIYLCSVDAGAVKRVNQETQYFGPGTRLLVL.

The table lists this clone with a few counts. J is TRBJ1-5 and V is TRBV19; unclear D gene. Trimming pared 0 bases from V and 1 base from J, leaving 1 base between. The CDR3 spans 13 residues. Germline values: CDR1 LNHDA, CDR2 SQIVND (reference sequence). The CDR3 here is CASSIESNQPQHF. The CDR3 DNA sequence: TGTGCCAGTAGTATAGAAAGCAATCAGCCCCAGCATTTT.

The J gene is TRBJ1-5, the V gene TRBV4-1; tentatively, D is TRBD1 (5 bases). The CDR3 consists of 15 residues. Germline V gives CDR1 MGHRA, CDR2 YSYEKL. V lost 4 bases, J lost 6 bases, and 16 bases lay in between. The CDR3 nucleotides are TGCGCCAGCAGCCCCCAAGGGACGGTTGTTCAGCCCCAGCATTTT. Encoded protein: CASSPQGTVVQPQHF.

This clone has only a few counts. CDR3 in amino acids: CARTSGGAADTQYF. The CDR3 DNA reads as TGTGCCAGGACTAGCGGGGGGGCGGCAGATACGCAGTATTTT. The rearrangement links TRBV30 to TRBJ2-3, with 15 bases that match TRBD2. The CDR3 consists of 14 residues. Per the germline V gene, CDR1 is GTSNPN and CDR2 is SVGIG (reference sequence). V gave up 8 bases and J gave up 4 bases; unmatched junction bases: 4.

The chain links TRBV9 to TRBJ2-3; TRBD2 aligns across 10 bases. Losses at the gene ends were 3 bases for V and 12 bases for J; bases not matched to a gene: 22. Germline CDR1 is SGDLS and CDR2 is YYNGEE. The CDR3 is 18 amino acids. CDR3: CASSDNPYDRELAGYQYF. CDR3 sequence (DNA): TGTGCCAGCAGCGACAACCCCTACGACAGAGAACTAGCGGGGTATCAGTATTTT.

This clone has only one observation. The chain carries TRBV13 and TRBJ2-7; TRBD1 matches 8 bases. CDR1 is PRHDT and CDR2 is FYEKMQ in the germline V gene (reference sequence). The CDR3 runs 15 residues. Trimming removed 5 bases from V and 7 bases from J; junction bases left unmatched: 13. CDR3 region: CASSARGIDRGEQYF. Written as DNA, the CDR3 is TGTGCCAGCAGCGCCCGGGGAATCGACAGGGGAGAGCAGTACTTC. Looking up the rest from reference TRBV13 and TRBJ2-7 gives the full variable domain: AAGVIQSPRHLIKEKRETATLKCYPIPRHDTVYWYQQGPGQDPQFLISFYEKMQSDKGSIPDRFSAQQFSDYHSELNMSSLELGDSALYFCASSARGIDRGEQYFGPGTRLTVT.

The chain combines TRBV6-1 with TRBJ2-7, with TRBD1 matching 10 bases. With V trimmed by 4 bases and J by 5 bases, 5 bases remained unmatched. Germline CDR1 and CDR2: MNHNS and SASEGT. This CDR3 contains 14 residues. DNA for the CDR3: TGTGCCAGCAGTGGGGGGACAGGGGTCGACGAGCAGTACTTC. This gives the protein CASSGGTGVDEQYF.

V usage is TRBV6-6 and J usage is TRBJ2-4; TRBD2 matches 9 bases. In germline, CDR1 is MNHNY, CDR2 SVGAGI (reference sequence). This CDR3 has 15 residues. V trimming: 4 bases; J trimming: 1 base; junction bases outside the gene matches: 2. Here the CDR3 reads CASSLAGEAKNIQYF. In nucleotides, the CDR3 is TGTGCCAGCAGTTTAGCGGGGGAGGCCAAAAACATTCAGTACTTC.